This T cell receptor beta chain is drawn from a study of blood T cell repertoires in COVID-19. Study details: Acute and convalescent COVID-19 specimens originated in the United States, Italy and Spain.

Sequencing used immunoSEQ multiplex PCR; TCRdb keeps in-frame clones, though not all of them. Of about 320,000 clones listed, more than 75% are singletons. Participants were placed into cohorts based on the clinical history they reported. V was clipped by 7 bases and J by 5 bases; unmatched bases: 11. This CDR3 comprises 15 residues. Germline V gene sequence: CDR1 MNHEY, CDR2 SMNVEV (reference sequence). This clone was seen a single time. The V call is TRBV27, the J call TRBJ1-1, with 9 bases lining up with TRBD1. This receptor was taken from a woman aged 18-30 years who had recovered from COVID-19. The material sequenced was PBMCs or T cells enriched from blood (not recorded which). The DNA of the CDR3 is TGTGCCAGCATATATTTAGGACAGGGGAAGACTGAAGCTTTCTTT. Encoded protein: CASIYLGQGKTEAFF.